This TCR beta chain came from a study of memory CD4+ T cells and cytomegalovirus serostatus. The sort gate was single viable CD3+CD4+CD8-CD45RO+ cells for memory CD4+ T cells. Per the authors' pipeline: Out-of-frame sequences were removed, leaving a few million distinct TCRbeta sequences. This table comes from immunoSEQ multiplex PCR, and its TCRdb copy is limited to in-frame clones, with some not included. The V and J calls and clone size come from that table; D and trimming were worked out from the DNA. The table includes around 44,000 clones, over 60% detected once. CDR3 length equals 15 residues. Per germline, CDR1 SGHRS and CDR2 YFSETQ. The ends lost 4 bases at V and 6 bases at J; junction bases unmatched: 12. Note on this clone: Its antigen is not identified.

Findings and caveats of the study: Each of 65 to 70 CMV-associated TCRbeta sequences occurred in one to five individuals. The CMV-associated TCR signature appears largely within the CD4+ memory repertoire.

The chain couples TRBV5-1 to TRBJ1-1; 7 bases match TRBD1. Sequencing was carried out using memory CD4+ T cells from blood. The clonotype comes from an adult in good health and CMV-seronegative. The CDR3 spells CASSLGTVNTPEAFF. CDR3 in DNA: TGCGCCAGCAGCCTGGGGACAGTAAATACCCCTGAAGCTTTCTTT.